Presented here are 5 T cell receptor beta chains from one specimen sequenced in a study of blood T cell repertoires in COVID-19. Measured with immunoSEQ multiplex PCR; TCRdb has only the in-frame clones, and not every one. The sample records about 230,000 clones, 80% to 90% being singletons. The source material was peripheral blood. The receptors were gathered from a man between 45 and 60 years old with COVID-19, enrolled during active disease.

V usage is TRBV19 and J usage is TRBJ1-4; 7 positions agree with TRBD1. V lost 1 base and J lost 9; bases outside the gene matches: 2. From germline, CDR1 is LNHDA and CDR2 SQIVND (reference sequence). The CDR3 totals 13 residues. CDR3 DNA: TGTGCCAGTAGTATAGGGGACAGACAAAAACTGTTTTTT. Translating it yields CASSIGDRQKLFF.

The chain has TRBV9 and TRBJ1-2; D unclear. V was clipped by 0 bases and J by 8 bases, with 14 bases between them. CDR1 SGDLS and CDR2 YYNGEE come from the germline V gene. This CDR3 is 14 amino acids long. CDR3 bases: TGTGCCAGCAGCGTAGGCTCGGCCTCCGGGGGCTACACCTTC. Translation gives CASSVGSASGGYTF.

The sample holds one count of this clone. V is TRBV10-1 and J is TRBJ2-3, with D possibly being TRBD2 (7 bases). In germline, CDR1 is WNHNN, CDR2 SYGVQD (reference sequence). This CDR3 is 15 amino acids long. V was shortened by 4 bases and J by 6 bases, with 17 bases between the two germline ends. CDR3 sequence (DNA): TGCGCCAGCAGTGGTGAGGGGGGGCCCAGCGATACGCAGTATTTT. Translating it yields CASSGEGGPSDTQYF.

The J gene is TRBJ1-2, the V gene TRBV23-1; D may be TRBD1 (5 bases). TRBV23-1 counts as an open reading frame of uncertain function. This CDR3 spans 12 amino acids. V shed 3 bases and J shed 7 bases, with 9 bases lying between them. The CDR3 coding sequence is TGCGCCAGCAGTCAGGGGCGGCGTGGCTACACCTTC. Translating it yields CASSQGRRGYTF.

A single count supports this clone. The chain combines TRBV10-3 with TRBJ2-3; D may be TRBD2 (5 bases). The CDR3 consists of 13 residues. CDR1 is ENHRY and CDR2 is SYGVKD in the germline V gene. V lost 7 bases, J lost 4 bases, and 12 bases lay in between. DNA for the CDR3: TGTGCCATCACTCGAGACTACGCAGATACGCAGTATTTT. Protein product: CAITRDYADTQYF.